This T cell receptor beta chain was captured in a study of T cell repertoires in ileal Crohn's disease. Study-wide results and caveats: Mucosal expansions were suggested to be mainly CD8 T cells.

TCRdb keeps only in-frame clones here, not all; method: immunoSEQ multiplex PCR. The table has about 4,000 clones, about 72% seen once. Turning to this clone: No antigen is known for it.

CDR1 is KGHSH, CDR2 LQKENI, per germline. The CDR3 runs 12 residues. The V end was cut by 5 bases, the J end by 7 bases, with 10 bases between. This chain links TRBV18 with TRBJ2-3; D may be TRBD2 (6 bases). Sequencing was carried out using ileal tissue. The sequence was obtained from an adult with Crohn's disease. The CDR3 region is CASSTAGYTQYF. CDR3 nucleotides: TGTGCCAGCTCAACAGCGGGCTATACGCAGTATTTT.